This T cell receptor (beta chain) emerged from a study of identical twins. Whole-study findings and limits: Insertions ran lower in abundant cord blood beta clonotypes, though not in memory repertoires. It was possible that invariant MAIT and iNKT cells partly confounded the zero-insertion analyses.

V shed 4 bases and J shed 4 bases, with 13 bases lying between them. The CDR3 sequence is 13 residues long. Germline CDR1 and CDR2: SQVTM and ANQGSEA. Unique molecular identifiers were in the cDNA, with template-switch universal primer binding. Each CDR3 protein gets one entry after TCRdb re-called the 5' RACE reads with MiXCR. The sample holds 750,000 to 950,000 distinct CDR3 sequences, roughly 12% seen once. This clonotype was counted only a few times. Antigen: not known. This sample was also put to use in a study of yellow fever vaccine responses in identical twins. That source adds: On the reported evidence, twins' vaccine T cell responses seemed partly convergent and partly personalized.

The clonotype originates from a woman aged 18-29 years in good health. Sequences were obtained from PBMCs. The V gene is TRBV29-1, the J gene TRBJ1-1; weak D call: TRBD1 (6 bases). DNA for the CDR3: TGCAGCGTTGGATTACAGGGAGGCACTGAAGCTTTCTTT. Its protein product is CSVGLQGGTEAFF.